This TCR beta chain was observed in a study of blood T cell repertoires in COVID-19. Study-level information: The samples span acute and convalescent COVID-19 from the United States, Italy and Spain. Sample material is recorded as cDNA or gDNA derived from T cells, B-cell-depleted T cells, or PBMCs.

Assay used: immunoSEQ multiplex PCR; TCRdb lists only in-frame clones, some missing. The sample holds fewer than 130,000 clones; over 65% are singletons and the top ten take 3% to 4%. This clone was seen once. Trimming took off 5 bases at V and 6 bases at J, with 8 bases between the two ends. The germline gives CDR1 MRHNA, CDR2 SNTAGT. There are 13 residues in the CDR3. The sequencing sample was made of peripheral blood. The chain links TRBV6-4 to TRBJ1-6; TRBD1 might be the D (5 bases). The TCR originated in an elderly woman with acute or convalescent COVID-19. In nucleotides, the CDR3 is TGTGCCAGCAGTCCAGGGCTTAATTCACCCCTCCACTTT. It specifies CASSPGLNSPLHF.